A selection of T cell receptor beta chains follows, all from one sample in a study of shared clonotypes between healthy human individuals. Here immunoSEQ multiplex PCR was the method, and the copy in TCRdb shows in-frame clones only, minus some. Here the sample spans around 440,000 clones, approximately 77% being singletons. Sequenced sample: PBMCs. These receptors came from a woman aged 40 to 55 in good health. Some clones in this sample may be carry-over from other donors' samples. The CDR3 runs from the conserved cysteine through the conserved F or W. The order of the fields is D gene, V gene, clone size, J gene, CDR3 protein, CDR3 DNA. A D gene is named only where the DNA matches it firmly. Clone size is stated in some rows and not others, as once, few, many or a class when expanded.

NA,TRBV18,NA,TRBJ2-3,CASSPGASLITDTQYF,TGTGCCAGCTCACCGGGGGCAAGCCTGATCACAGATACGCAGTATTTT
NA,TRBV9,NA,TRBJ2-7,CASSLGTASDEQYF,TGTGCCAGCAGTCTCGGGACGGCAAGCGACGAGCAGTACTTC
NA,TRBV7-6,NA,TRBJ2-7,CASSLGSTPGIYEQYF,TGTGCCAGCAGCTTGGGCTCCACCCCTGGGATCTACGAGCAGTACTTC
NA,TRBV7-3,NA,TRBJ2-3,CASSLTGAGAGVEDTQYF,TGTGCCAGCAGCTTAACGGGGGCGGGAGCAGGGGTAGAAGATACGCAGTATTTT
TRBD1,TRBV6-5,NA,TRBJ2-7,CASSRQGPSYEQYF,TGTGCCAGCAGCCGACAGGGGCCCTCCTACGAGCAGTACTTC
TRBD1,TRBV29-1,few,TRBJ1-6,CSVGTGERASPLHF,TGCAGCGTAGGTACAGGGGAGAGAGCCTCACCCCTCCACTTT
NA,TRBV18,NA,TRBJ2-6,CASSPQSSGANVLTF,TGTGCCAGCTCACCACAGAGCTCTGGGGCCAACGTCCTGACTTTC
TRBD2,TRBV11-2,NA,TRBJ2-7,CASRFSGRLPYEQYF,TGTGCCAGCAGGTTTAGCGGGAGGCTCCCTTACGAGCAGTACTTC
NA,TRBV7-9,once,TRBJ2-7,CASSLTVYEQYF,TGTGCCAGCAGCTTAACGGTCTACGAGCAGTACTTC
TRBD1,TRBV23-1,NA,TRBJ2-7,CASSHATGGSYEQYF,TGCGCCAGCAGTCATGCGACAGGGGGCTCCTACGAGCAGTACTTC
NA,TRBV5-1,NA,TRBJ1-1,CASSLGQAAPAFF,TGCGCCAGCAGCTTAGGGCAGGCCGCTCCAGCTTTCTTT
TRBD1,TRBV30,once,TRBJ1-1,CAWTVQWTGRATEAFF,TGTGCCTGGACTGTGCAATGGACAGGGAGAGCCACTGAAGCTTTCTTT
TRBD2,TRBV6-5,NA,TRBJ2-5,CASSSPSGRAGETQYF,TGTGCCAGCAGTTCCCCTAGCGGGAGGGCGGGGGAGACCCAGTACTTC
NA,TRBV30,NA,TRBJ2-7,CAWSSAYEQYF,TGTGCCTGGAGCTCCGCCTACGAGCAGTACTTC
NA,TRBV28,NA,TRBJ2-2,CASSYRRNTGELFF,TGTGCCAGCAGTTACAGGCGAAACACCGGGGAGCTGTTTTTT
NA,TRBV7-2,many,TRBJ2-7,CASSLTRGSVNEQYF,TGTGCCAGCAGCTTAACTCGGGGGAGTGTAAACGAGCAGTACTTC
NA,TRBV19,NA,TRBJ1-4,CASIRGGATNEKLFF,TGTGCCAGTATCCGGGGGGGCGCGACTAATGAAAAACTGTTTTTT
TRBD2,TRBV7-9,NA,TRBJ2-1,CASSSSSTSRRDNEQFF,TGTGCCAGCAGCTCCTCCTCGACTAGCAGGCGTGACAATGAGCAGTTCTTC
NA,TRBV7-8,NA,TRBJ2-7,CASSLVQGPHEQYF,TGTGCCAGCAGCTTAGTACAGGGCCCCCACGAGCAGTACTTC
TRBD2,TRBV19,NA,TRBJ2-7,CASARLAGGPNEQYF,TGTGCCAGTGCACGACTAGCGGGAGGGCCCAACGAGCAGTACTTC
TRBD1,TRBV18,NA,TRBJ2-1,CASSPAGQGRGNEQFF,TGTGCCAGCTCACCAGCGGGACAGGGGAGGGGCAATGAGCAGTTCTTC
NA,TRBV7-3,many,TRBJ2-2,CASSLINTGELFF,TGTGCCAGCAGCTTAATAAACACCGGGGAGCTGTTTTTT